The 9 T cell receptor beta chains given below trace back to one sample, sequenced in a study of Tregs in tolerant kidney transplant recipients. Only in-frame clones appear in the TCRdb table, and some are missing; sequencing was by immunoSEQ multiplex PCR. Of over 60,000 clones detected, 95% to 98% appear once; the ten largest clones hold approximately 0.56%. Source: CD4+ T cells from blood, taken before the transplant. All receptors come from a human donor who received a combined kidney and bone marrow transplant.

The rearrangement joins TRBV15 to TRBJ1-5; TRBD1 might be the D (5 bases). V was trimmed by 8 bases and J by 0 bases, leaving 11 bases between them. Looked up from germline, CDR1 is LNHNV and CDR2 is YYDKDF (reference sequence). CDR3 length equals 14 residues. The CDR3 nucleotides read TGTGCCACCGCGGCAGGGAATAGCAATCAGCCCCAGCATTTT. This translates into CATAAGNSNQPQHF.

V usage is TRBV30 and J usage is TRBJ1-6; D unclear. V was trimmed by 3 bases and J by 7 bases, leaving 13 bases between them. This CDR3 region has 14 residues. In germline, CDR1 is GTSNPN, CDR2 SVGIG (reference sequence). Here the CDR3 reads CAWRQREPNSPLHF. The CDR3 DNA sequence: TGTGCCTGGAGGCAACGGGAGCCAAATTCACCCCTCCACTTT.

The V call is TRBV11-2, the J call TRBJ2-7, with TRBD1 matching 7 bases. Per germline, CDR1 SGHAT and CDR2 FQNNGV. V lost 4 bases and J lost 1; bases outside the gene matches: 4. The CDR3 runs to 14 residues. CDR3 amino acids: CASSSQGLSYEQYF. In DNA, the CDR3 is TGTGCCAGCAGCTCACAGGGGTTGTCCTACGAGCAGTACTTC.

This clone appeared a single time. The chain couples TRBV28 to TRBJ2-5; no clear D gene. The CDR3 has 13 residues. V lost 3 bases, J lost 5 bases, and 10 bases lay in between. Germline-derived CDR1 and CDR2 are MDHEN and SYDVKM. In nucleotides, the CDR3 is TGTGCCAGCAGTTTCCCAAGTCGGGAGACCCAGTACTTC. It codes for CASSFPSRETQYF. Full variable domain (rest looked up from reference TRBV28 and TRBJ2-5): DVKVTQSSRYLVKRTGEKVFLECVQDMDHENMFWYRQDPGLGLRLIYFSYDVKMKEKGDIPEGYSVSREKKERFSLILESASTNQTSMYLCASSFPSRETQYFGPGTRLLVL.

This chain uses TRBV6-6 with TRBJ2-7, with D possibly TRBD1 on 6 matching bases. Deletions cut 4 bases from V and 3 bases from J, with 13 bases between. Germline lookup yields CDR1 MNHNY and CDR2 SVGAGI (reference sequence). CDR3 length equals 14 residues. The CDR3 region has the DNA TGTGCCAGCAGTTCAGGGGCGCGTTACTACGAGCAGTACTTC. Translation: CASSSGARYYEQYF.

The chain combines TRBV9 with TRBJ2-3, with D hard to call. Germline assignment: CDR1 SGDLS and CDR2 YYNGEE. V dropped 0 bases and J dropped 5 bases, with 10 bases sitting between them. There are 14 residues in the CDR3. This CDR3 is CASSVVAVQDTQYF. DNA for the CDR3: TGTGCCAGCAGCGTAGTTGCGGTGCAAGATACGCAGTATTTT. Supplemented by reference TRBV9 and TRBJ2-3, the full variable domain reads DSGVTQTPKHLITATGQRVTLRCSPRSGDLSVYWYQQSLDQGLQFLIQYYNGEERAKGNILERFSAQQFPDLHSELNLSSLELGDSALYFCASSVVAVQDTQYFGPGTRLTVL.

The V gene is TRBV9, the J gene TRBJ1-1; perhaps TRBD1 as D (5 bases). Germline assignment: CDR1 SGDLS and CDR2 YYNGEE. There are 14 residues in the CDR3. V lost 3 bases and J 4 bases, leaving 13 bases between the germline ends. CDR3 bases: TGTGCCAGCAGCGATGGGGCCGGGGGCACTGAAGCTTTCTTT. Amino acid sequence: CASSDGAGGTEAFF.

The rearrangement links TRBV7-3 to TRBJ2-2, with 9 bases identical to TRBD2. Germline-derived CDR1 and CDR2 are SGHTA and FQGTGA. CDR3 length: 16 amino acids. The trim removed 5 bases at V and 7 bases at J, leaving 11 bases unmatched. Here the CDR3 reads CASSPMGGGVNGELFF. The CDR3 DNA is TGTGCCAGCAGCCCTATGGGCGGGGGGGTCAACGGGGAGCTGTTTTTT.

The CDR3 loop reads CASSESGTSGGRTDTQYF. CDR3 coding DNA: TGTGCCAGCAGTGAATCCGGGACTAGCGGGGGTCGGACAGATACGCAGTATTTT. The V call is TRBV25-1, the J call TRBJ2-3; TRBD2 matches at 14 bases. The CDR3 covers 18 residues. V shed 1 base, J shed 3 bases, and the junction held 6 bases outside the gene matches. The germline V gene has CDR1 MGHDK and CDR2 SYGVNS.